Sequencing of this T cell receptor beta chain was carried out in a study of T-cell memory formation after mild COVID-19. Germline V gene data show CDR1 as SGDLS and CDR2 as YYNGEE. Losses at the gene ends were 4 bases for V and 4 bases for J; bases not matched to a gene: 6. The CDR3 has 14 residues. 5'RACE with constant-segment primers yielded barcoded, UMI-tagged TCR alpha and TCR beta cDNA libraries. MiXCR was run by TCRdb on the 5' RACE reads, yielding one entry per CDR3 protein. Counted here are 470,000 or so distinct CDR3 sequences, 20% occurring once; the ten biggest clones make up approximately 8.4%.

The chain joins TRBV9 to TRBJ2-7, with 9 bases lining up with TRBD1. The TCR was taken from an adult woman who had mild COVID-19 (a few samples of this study predate the infection). Cell type and time point are not known. Sequencing input: PBMCs or a T cell subset sorted from them (not recorded which). Here the CDR3 reads CASSPSGTGYEQYF. DNA of the CDR3: TGTGCCAGCAGCCCTTCCGGGACAGGGTACGAGCAGTACTTC.